This T cell receptor beta chain came from a study of OX40 agonist ivuxolimab in advanced cancers. Study-wide context: Melanoma, hepatocellular carcinoma, head and neck or renal cell cancer occurred in dose-escalation patients.

V shed 6 bases, J shed 0 bases, and the junction held 5 bases outside the gene matches. The CDR3 is 14 residues long. The germline gives CDR1 ENHRY, CDR2 SYGVKD. Data came from immunoSEQ multiplex PCR; TCRdb stores just in-frame clones and leaves some out. The sample holds more than 45,000 clones, 88% seen once. The source is an adult with an advanced solid tumor such as melanoma, head and neck, liver or kidney cancer. The gene calls are TRBV10-3 and TRBJ2-7; 7 bases fit TRBD1. Sequenced here: CD4+ or CD8+ T cells sorted from blood, sampled in a trial of the OX40 agonist ivuxolimab. The CDR3 is CAIRRTGDSYEQYF. The CDR3 DNA follows: TGTGCCATCAGGAGGACAGGCGACTCCTACGAGCAGTACTTC.